This TCR beta chain emerged from a study of T cells expressing NK-cell markers. TCRdb re-called the 5' RACE reads and catalogs CDR3 proteins one per entry, DNA excluded. The sample totals roughly 170,000 distinct CDR3 sequences. Germline CDR1 and CDR2: SGHAT and FQNNGV. This CDR3 contains 14 residues. The TCR originated in a woman aged 18-70 years in good health. What was sequenced was blood T cells: a sorted CD56 or NKG2C T cell subset, CD4+ or CD8+ T cells, or bulk PBMC T cells (not recorded which). The chain employs TRBV11-2 and TRBJ2-3; the TCRdb call, TRBD2, lacks DNA for checking. The CDR3 is CASSPTSDTDTQYF.